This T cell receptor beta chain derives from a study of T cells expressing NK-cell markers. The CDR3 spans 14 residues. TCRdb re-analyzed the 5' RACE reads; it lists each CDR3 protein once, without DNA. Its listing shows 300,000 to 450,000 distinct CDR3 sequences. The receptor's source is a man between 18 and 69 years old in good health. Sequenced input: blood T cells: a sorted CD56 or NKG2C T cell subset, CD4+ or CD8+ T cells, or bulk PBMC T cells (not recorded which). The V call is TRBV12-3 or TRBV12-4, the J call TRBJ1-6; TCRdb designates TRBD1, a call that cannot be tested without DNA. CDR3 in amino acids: CASRTGGYNSPLHF.